Here is one T cell receptor beta chain with its context. Its antigen target is currently unknown. The record has no base qualities; no much larger clone is one base away. This record comes from a study of tumour-infiltrating T cells in Burkitt lymphoma (dated by TCRdb to 2020 to 2021). The study in broad terms: All epidemiological subtypes of Burkitt lymphoma were represented among the 65 to 90 patients who made up the cohort. When TCR repertoire data were correlated with clinical outcome, productive clonality turned out to predict both overall and progression-free survival, independent of established prognosticators, age at diagnosis among them. Broad study findings and their caveats: Several public clonotypes shared across numerous Burkitt lymphoma patients were found, suggesting shared tumour neoantigen selection absent from diffuse large B-cell lymphoma.

The receptor library was made with the immunoSEQ multiplex PCR assay. TCRdb obtained this table from immuneACCESS and retained in-frame rearrangements with V and J assigned. These tables miss some clones; where compared with another copy, unresolved V genes account for less than half of the shortfall, and the remainder is unexplained. This sample is represented by around 46,000 clones; around a third of them were singletons. The ten largest clones take up 2.5% to 3.5% of the sample. Reading from cysteine to phenylalanine, the CDR3 counts 13 amino acids. The only DNA kept is the CDR3, 39 bases in frame from the first base. V and J are truncated by 0 bases and 10 bases respectively, leaving an intervening sequence of 12 bases. As encoded in the germline V gene, CDR1 is SGDLS while CDR2 is YYNGEE.

The receptor was isolated from a human donor with Burkitt lymphoma. Sequencing was done on a sample of tumor tissue. The V and J segments used are TRBV9 and TRBJ2-3; the D element might be TRBD1 or TRBD2, as each aligns at 5 bases. The DNA sequence is as follows: TGTGCCAGCAGCGTAGCAGGGAACGGGGCGCAGTATTTT. Its translation is CASSVAGNGAQYF.